This T cell receptor beta chain was retrieved from a study of cytomegalovirus exposure and HLA in healthy donors. Study-level information: Within the Caucasian-associated ancestry cluster were around 81% of the roughly 360 genotyped donors.

From germline, CDR1 is LGHNA and CDR2 YNFKEQ. The ends were cut back, 1 base at V and 0 bases at J, with 12 bases in the middle. The CDR3 length is 16 residues. As regards this clone: Its matching antigen is unknown.

The study ran its PCR with 60 Vbeta and 13 Jbeta primers. The protocol was immunoSEQ multiplex PCR, while the TCRdb copy is restricted to in-frame clones and leaves out a portion. The sample consists of roughly 100,000 clones, more than 70% of them appearing once. Overall study results and limits: Some public TCRs appeared in many individuals, while most sequences were rare. Among the CMV-associated chains, three were confirmed in vitro as specific for CMV antigens. Segments of the TCR beta V type were, in most cases, productive about 87% or about 30% of the time in an earlier analysis.

The genes are TRBV4-2 and TRBJ2-5; D perhaps matches TRBD2 (6 bases). This clonotype originated in a man aged 35 to 55 in good health and CMV-seronegative. What was sequenced was PBMCs. DNA of the CDR3: TGTGCCAGCAGCCAAGGCCAAAGGGACTACCAAGAGACCCAGTACTTC. It is translated as CASSQGQRDYQETQYF.